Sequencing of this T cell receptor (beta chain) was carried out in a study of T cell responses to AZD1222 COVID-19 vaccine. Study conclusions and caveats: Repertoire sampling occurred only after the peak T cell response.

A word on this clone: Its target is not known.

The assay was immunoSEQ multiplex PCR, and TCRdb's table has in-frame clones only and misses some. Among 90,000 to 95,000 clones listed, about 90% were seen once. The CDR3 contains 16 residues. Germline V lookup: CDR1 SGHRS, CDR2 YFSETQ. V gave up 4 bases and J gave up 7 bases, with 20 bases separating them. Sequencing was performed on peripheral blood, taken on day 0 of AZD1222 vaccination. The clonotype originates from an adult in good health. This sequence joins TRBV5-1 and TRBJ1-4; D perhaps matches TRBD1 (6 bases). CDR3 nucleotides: TGCGCCAGCAGCAGGGGTGGGGCGGACAGCCTTGAAAAACTGTTTTTT. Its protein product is CASSRGGADSLEKLFF.